A selection of T cell receptor beta chains follows, all from one sample in a study of blood T cell repertoires in COVID-19. Clones were read by immunoSEQ multiplex PCR, and TCRdb kept only the in-frame ones, dropping some. The sample lists about 240,000 clones; around 85% were seen once. Source material: peripheral blood. All receptors derive from a man in his sixties with acute or convalescent COVID-19. Each CDR3 is given with its conserved first and last residue. D genes are given only for firm matches. Size is stated for part of the rows, as once, few or many counts, or as a class when the clone is expanded.

>TRBV9|TRBJ1-2|TRBD1|few
TGTGCCAGCAGCGTAGCAGGGGGCGAGATTTATGGCTACACCTTC
CASSVAGGEIYGYTF
>TRBV16|TRBJ2-7|TRBD2|few
TGTGCCAGCAGACCTGACGGGAGGGAGTTCTACGAGCAGTACTTC
CASRPDGREFYEQYF
>TRBV7-9|TRBJ2-1|.|.
TGTGCCAGCAGCTTAGATAGGGATCTGCTAGCGAGCAATGAGCAGTTCTTC
CASSLDRDLLASNEQFF
>TRBV24-1|TRBJ2-5|.|.
TGTGCCACCAGTGATTGGACAGACGTCCAAGAGACCCAGTACTTC
CATSDWTDVQETQYF
>TRBV27|TRBJ1-1|.|.
TGTGCCAGCAGTTTATACCAGGGGAACACTGAAGCTTTCTTT
CASSLYQGNTEAFF
>TRBV28|TRBJ2-5|TRBD1|.
TGTGCCAGCAGTAGAGGGACAGGGGGCTTTGCTACGGAGACCCAGTACTTC
CASSRGTGGFATETQYF
>TRBV11-2|TRBJ2-3|.|.
TGTGCCAGCAGCTTGAGAGGTACAGGCCTGAGCACAGATACGCAGTATTTT
CASSLRGTGLSTDTQYF
>TRBV4-1|TRBJ2-7|TRBD1|.
TGCGCCAGCAGCCCTCGGGACAGGGCCTACGAGCAGTACTTC
CASSPRDRAYEQYF
>TRBV30|TRBJ2-7|.|.
TGTGCCTGGAGTGTAGGGGTTAAATCCTACGAGCAGTACTTC
CAWSVGVKSYEQYF
>TRBV2|TRBJ2-7|.|.
TGTGCCAGCAGCGGGGATTCCTACGAGCAGTACTTC
CASSGDSYEQYF